The present T cell receptor beta chain was sequenced within a study of cytomegalovirus exposure and HLA in healthy donors. Broader study findings: Reportedly, cytomegalovirus status was diagnosed with high sensitivity and specificity.

In regard to this clone: Antigen specificity is unknown.

The CDR3 sequence is 15 residues long. J gave up 5 bases and V 6 bases, and 9 bases lay outside the gene matches. The germline gives CDR1 MNHNS, CDR2 SASEGT. The study ran its PCR with 60 Vbeta and 13 Jbeta primers. Generated by immunoSEQ multiplex PCR, the TCRdb table keeps only in-frame clones and is missing some. Of 160,000 or so clones in the sample, 82% were seen once. The TCR comes from a woman aged 45-59 years in good health and CMV-seropositive. The source material was PBMCs. The chain links TRBV6-1 to TRBJ2-2, with 7 positions matching TRBD2. The chain's CDR3 is CASSPREGGTGELFF. The CDR3 bases are TGTGCCAGCAGCCCGCGAGAGGGAGGGACCGGGGAGCTGTTTTTT.